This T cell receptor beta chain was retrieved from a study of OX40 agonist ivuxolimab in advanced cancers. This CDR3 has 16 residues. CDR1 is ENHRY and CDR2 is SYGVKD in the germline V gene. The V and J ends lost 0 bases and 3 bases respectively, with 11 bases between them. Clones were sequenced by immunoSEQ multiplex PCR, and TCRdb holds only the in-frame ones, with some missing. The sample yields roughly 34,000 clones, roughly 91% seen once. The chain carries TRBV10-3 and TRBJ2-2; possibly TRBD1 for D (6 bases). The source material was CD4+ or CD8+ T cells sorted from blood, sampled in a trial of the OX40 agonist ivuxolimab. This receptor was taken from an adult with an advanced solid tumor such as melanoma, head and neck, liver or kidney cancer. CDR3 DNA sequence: TGTGCCATCAGTGAGTCGATGGACAGAGACACCGGGGAGCTGTTTTTT. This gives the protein CAISESMDRDTGELFF.